This T cell receptor (beta chain) was sequenced for a study of cytomegalovirus exposure and HLA in healthy donors. Amplification used 60 Vbeta primers and 13 Jbeta primers. Assay used: immunoSEQ multiplex PCR; TCRdb lists only in-frame clones, some missing. This table has about 160,000 clones, 81% appearing once. This CDR3 spans 15 amino acids. Per the germline V gene, CDR1 is MNHNS and CDR2 is SASEGT. Trimming cost V 7 bases and J 4 bases, with 17 bases left between them. The V and J genes are TRBV6-1 and TRBJ1-5; D is perhaps TRBD1 (5 bases). The receptor's source is a woman aged 18-29 years in good health and CMV-seronegative. Sequencing was done on a sample of PBMCs. In nucleotides, the CDR3 is TGTGCCAGCATGCTAGGGGTCCAGGGAAATCAGCCCCAGCATTTT. Translation: CASMLGVQGNQPQHF.